This T cell receptor beta chain stems from a study of OX40 agonist ivuxolimab in advanced cancers. Study-wide results and caveats: CD4+ and CD8+ blood T cells expanded clonally by week 6 at 0.1 to 3.0 mg/kg. What antigens the expanded peripheral T cells recognized was never established.

This CDR3 spans 15 amino acids. Germline CDR1 and CDR2: LGHNA and YNFKEQ. This clone has just one count. The antigen is undetermined. The data were produced by immunoSEQ multiplex PCR, yet TCRdb's version contains in-frame clones alone and is incomplete. The sample consists of roughly 41,000 clones, about four fifths of them appearing once. Autoimmune disease history or systemic immunosuppression disqualified patients. Researchers took blood at baseline, on cycle 4 day 1, and on cycle 7 day 1. This sequence originates from an adult with an advanced solid tumor such as melanoma, head and neck, liver or kidney cancer. This chain joins TRBV4-2 and TRBJ2-5; 7 bases are a match to TRBD2. The tail of the sequence fits TRBJ2-7 better, so the J call may be wrong. The source was CD4+ or CD8+ T cells sorted from blood, collected in a trial of the OX40 agonist ivuxolimab. The CDR3 spells CASSQRGGADYEQYF. CDR3 DNA: TGTGCCAGCAGTCAACGGGGAGGGGCTGACTACGAGCAGTACTTC.